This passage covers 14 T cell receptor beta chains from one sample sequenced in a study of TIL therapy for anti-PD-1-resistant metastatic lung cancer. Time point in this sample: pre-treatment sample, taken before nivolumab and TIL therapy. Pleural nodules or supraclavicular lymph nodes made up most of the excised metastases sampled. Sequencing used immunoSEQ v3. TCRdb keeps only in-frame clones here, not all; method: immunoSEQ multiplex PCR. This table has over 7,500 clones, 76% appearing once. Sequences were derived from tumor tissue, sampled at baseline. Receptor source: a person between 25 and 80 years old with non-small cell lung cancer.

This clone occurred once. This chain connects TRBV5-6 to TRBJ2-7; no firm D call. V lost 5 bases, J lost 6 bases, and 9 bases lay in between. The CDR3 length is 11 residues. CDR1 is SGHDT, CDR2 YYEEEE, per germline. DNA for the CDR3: TGTGCCAGCAGTCGCGCCGCCGAGCAGTACTTC. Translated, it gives CASSRAAEQYF.

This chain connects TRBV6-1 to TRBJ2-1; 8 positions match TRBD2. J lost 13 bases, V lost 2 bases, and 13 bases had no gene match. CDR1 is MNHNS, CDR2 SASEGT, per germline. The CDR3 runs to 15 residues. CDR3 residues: CASSEPVWAGGVQFF. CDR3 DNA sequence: TGTGCCAGCAGTGAACCCGTGTGGGCGGGAGGCGTTCAGTTCTTC.

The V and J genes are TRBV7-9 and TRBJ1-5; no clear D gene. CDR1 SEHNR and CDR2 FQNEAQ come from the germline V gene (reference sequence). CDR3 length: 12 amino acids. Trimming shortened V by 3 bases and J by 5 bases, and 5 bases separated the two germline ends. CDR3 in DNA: TGTGCCAGCAGCTTCGCGGATCAGCCCCAGCATTTT. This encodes CASSFADQPQHF.

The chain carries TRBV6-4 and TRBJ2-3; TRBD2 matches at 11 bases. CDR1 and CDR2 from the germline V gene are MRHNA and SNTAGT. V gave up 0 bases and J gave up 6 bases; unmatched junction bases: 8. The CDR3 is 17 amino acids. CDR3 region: CASSDSSFSGGADTQYF. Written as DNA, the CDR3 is TGTGCCAGCAGTGACTCCTCCTTTAGCGGGGGGGCGGATACGCAGTATTTT.

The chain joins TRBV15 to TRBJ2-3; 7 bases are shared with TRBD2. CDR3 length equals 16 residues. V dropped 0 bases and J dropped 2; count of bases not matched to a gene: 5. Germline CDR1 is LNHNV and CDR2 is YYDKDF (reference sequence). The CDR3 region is CATSRDPGGSTDTQYF. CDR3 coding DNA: TGTGCCACCAGCAGAGATCCGGGAGGCTCCACAGATACGCAGTATTTT. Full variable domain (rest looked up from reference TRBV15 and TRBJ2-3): DAMVIQNPRYQVTQFGKPVTLSCSQTLNHNVMYWYQQKSSQAPKLLFHYYDKDFNNEADTPDNFQSRRPNTSFCFLDIRSPGLGDTAMYLCATSRDPGGSTDTQYFGPGTRLTVL.

The CDR3 DNA is TGCGCCAGCAGCCAAGATTGGGGGGTTGGCGGGGAGCTGTTTTTT. Amino acid sequence: CASSQDWGVGGELFF. This chain links TRBV4-3 with TRBJ2-2, with D possibly TRBD2 on 6 matching bases. Germline-derived CDR1 and CDR2 are LGHNA and YSLEER. The CDR3 runs to 15 residues. V lost 0 bases, J lost 7 bases, and 12 bases lay in between.

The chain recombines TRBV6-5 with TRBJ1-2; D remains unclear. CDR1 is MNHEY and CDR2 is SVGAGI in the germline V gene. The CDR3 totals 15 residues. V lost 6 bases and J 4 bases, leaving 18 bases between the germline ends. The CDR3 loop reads CASRPPGFSSYGYTF. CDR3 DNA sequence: TGTGCCAGCAGACCCCCGGGGTTTTCGAGCTATGGCTACACCTTC.

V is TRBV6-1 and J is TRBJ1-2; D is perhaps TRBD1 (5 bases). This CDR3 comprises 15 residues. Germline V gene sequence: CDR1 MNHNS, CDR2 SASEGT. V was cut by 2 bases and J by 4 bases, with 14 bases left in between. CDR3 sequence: CASSEKSARVYGYTF. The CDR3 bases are TGTGCCAGCAGTGAAAAATCGGCCAGGGTCTATGGCTACACCTTC.

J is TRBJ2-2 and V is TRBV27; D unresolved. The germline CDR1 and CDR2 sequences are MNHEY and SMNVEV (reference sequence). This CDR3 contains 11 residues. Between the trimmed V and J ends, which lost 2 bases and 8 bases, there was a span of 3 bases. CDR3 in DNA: TGTGCCAGCAGTTTAGCAGGGGAGCTGTTTTTT. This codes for CASSLAGELFF.

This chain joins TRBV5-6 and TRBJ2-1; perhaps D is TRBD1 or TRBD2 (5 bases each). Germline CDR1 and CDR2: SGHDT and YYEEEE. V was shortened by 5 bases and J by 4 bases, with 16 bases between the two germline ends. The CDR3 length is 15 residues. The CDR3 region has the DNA TGTGCCAGCAGTAGCTCCGGGACCAGATACAATGAGCAGTTCTTC. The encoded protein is CASSSSGTRYNEQFF.

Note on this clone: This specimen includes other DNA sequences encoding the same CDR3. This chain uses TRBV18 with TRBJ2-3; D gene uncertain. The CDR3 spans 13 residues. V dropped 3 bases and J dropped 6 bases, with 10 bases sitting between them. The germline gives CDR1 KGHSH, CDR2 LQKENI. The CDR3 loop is CASSPGTPDTQYF. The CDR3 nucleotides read TGTGCCAGCTCACCGGGCACCCCGGATACGCAGTATTTT.

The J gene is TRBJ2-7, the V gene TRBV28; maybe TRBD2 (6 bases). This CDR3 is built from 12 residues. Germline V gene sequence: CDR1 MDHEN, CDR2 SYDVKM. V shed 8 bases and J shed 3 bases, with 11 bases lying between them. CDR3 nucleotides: TGTGCCAGCGGGGACTTGGGCTACGAGCAGTACTTC. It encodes CASGDLGYEQYF. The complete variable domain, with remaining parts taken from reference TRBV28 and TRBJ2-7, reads DVKVTQSSRYLVKRTGEKVFLECVQDMDHENMFWYRQDPGLGLRLIYFSYDVKMKEKGDIPEGYSVSREKKERFSLILESASTNQTSMYLCASGDLGYEQYFGPGTRLTVT.

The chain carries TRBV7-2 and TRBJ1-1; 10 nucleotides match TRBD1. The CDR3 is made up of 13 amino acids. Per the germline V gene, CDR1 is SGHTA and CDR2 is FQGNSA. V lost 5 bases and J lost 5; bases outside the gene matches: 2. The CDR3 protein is CASSRTGGTEAFF. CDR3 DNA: TGTGCCAGCAGCCGGACAGGGGGTACTGAAGCTTTCTTT.

The CDR3 protein is CASSSSSGRVTGELFF. CDR3 DNA: TGCGCCAGCAGCTCTTCTAGCGGGAGGGTGACCGGGGAGCTGTTTTTT. The chain combines TRBV5-1 with TRBJ2-2; TRBD2 matches at 12 bases. The CDR3 has 16 residues. CDR1 is SGHRS, CDR2 YFSETQ, per germline. V lost 3 bases to trimming and J lost 5 bases; unmatched junction nucleotides: 5.